This TCR beta chain was identified during a study of T cells of healthy individuals. TCRdb itself ran the 5' RACE reads through MiXCR, one entry per CDR3 protein. Counted here are some 100,000 distinct CDR3 sequences, around 17% occurring once; the ten biggest clones make up more than 5.5%. The V gene end was trimmed by 1 base and the J gene end by 2 bases; junction bases not matched to a gene: 4. The germline CDR1 and CDR2 sequences are SGHNT and YENEEA. The length of the CDR3 is 16 residues. This sequence originates from a human donor in good health. The chain combines TRBV11-3 with TRBJ2-5; 10 bases match TRBD2. In DNA form, the CDR3 reads TGTGCCAGCAGCTTAGGGGTTAGCGGGAGGCAAGAGACCCAGTACTTC. Translation gives CASSLGVSGRQETQYF.